A selection of T cell receptor beta chains follows, all from one sample in a study of T cell repertoires in cytomegalovirus infection. TCRdb reprocessed the reads via MiXCR and lists one record per CDR3 protein. The sample contains about 180,000 distinct CDR3 sequences, about an eighth of which appear only once. Sequencing was carried out using PBMCs. All receptors come from a human donor in good health (CMV status not recorded). Some clones in this sample may be carry-over from other donors' samples. Each CDR3 is given with its conserved first and last residue. The order of the fields is clone size, V gene, J gene, D gene, CDR3 protein, CDR3 DNA. The D gene is left open where the match is weak. Some rows have no size entry. The others give once, few or many, or a class for an expanded clone.

>many|TRBV6-5|TRBJ2-3|.
CASSYQGGAGLDTQYF
TGTGCCAGCAGTTACCAGGGGGGAGCCGGTCTGGATACGCAGTATTTT
>.|TRBV7-8|TRBJ2-4|.
CASSLAWGAGAYIQYF
TGTGCCAGCAGCTTAGCGTGGGGGGCGGGAGCGTACATTCAGTACTTC
>many|TRBV12-3/TRBV12-4|TRBJ2-3|.
CASSLGTWNQDTQYF
TGTGCCAGCAGCCTCGGGACTTGGAACCAAGATACGCAGTATTTT
>few|TRBV12-3/TRBV12-4|TRBJ1-1|.
CASSFLSGLMNTEAFF
TGTGCCAGCAGCTTCCTCTCGGGGCTCATGAACACTGAAGCTTTCTTT
>many|TRBV6-5|TRBJ1-1|.
CASQRNTEAFF
TGTGCCAGCCAAAGGAACACTGAAGCTTTCTTT
>many|TRBV7-3|TRBJ2-6|TRBD1
CASSPTGVQELAGANVLTF
TGTGCCAGCAGCCCTACAGGGGTTCAGGAGCTGGCTGGGGCCAACGTCCTGACTTTC
>.|TRBV9|TRBJ2-1|TRBD2
CASSARLAGGYNEQFF
TGTGCCAGCAGCGCGAGACTAGCGGGAGGCTACAATGAGCAGTTCTTC
>few|TRBV29-1|TRBJ2-7|TRBD2
CSGGGNVYEQYF
TGCAGCGGGGGGGGGAACGTCTACGAGCAGTACTTC
>.|TRBV12-5|TRBJ1-2|.
CASGSQGLF
TGTGCTAGTGGTTCCCAGGGTCTCTTC
>many|TRBV28|TRBJ1-3|.
CASTQLGIGNTIYF
TGTGCCAGCACCCAACTGGGTATTGGAAACACCATATATTTT
>.|TRBV14|TRBJ1-2|TRBD1
CASSPAGGQGNYGYTF
TGTGCCAGCAGCCCTGCCGGGGGACAGGGGAACTATGGCTACACCTTC
>many|TRBV5-1|TRBJ1-1|.
CASSLRRVNTEAFF
TGCGCCAGCAGCTTGAGACGTGTGAACACTGAAGCTTTCTTT
>.|TRBV29-1|TRBJ2-1|.
CSVEGSGSSYNEQFF
TGCAGCGTTGAAGGATCCGGGAGTTCCTACAATGAGCAGTTCTTC
>many|TRBV7-3|TRBJ2-7|.
CASSYQPVSEQYF
TGTGCCAGCAGCTACCAACCGGTGAGCGAGCAGTACTTC
>.|TRBV29-1|TRBJ2-1|.
CSVRAGKTYNEQFF
TGCAGCGTTCGGGCTGGAAAGACCTACAATGAGCAGTTCTTC
>.|TRBV4-3|TRBJ1-2|.
CASSQVVWSTGPGGGYTF
TGCGCCAGCAGCCAGGTGGTTTGGAGCACCGGACCCGGGGGGGGCTACACCTTC
>many|TRBV28|TRBJ1-1|.
CASSQGGFTEAFF
TGTGCCAGCAGTCAAGGGGGATTCACTGAAGCTTTCTTT
>.|TRBV18|TRBJ1-3|.
CASSLMDTSSGNTIYF
TGTGCCAGCTCACTCATGGACACTTCATCTGGAAACACCATATATTTT
>.|TRBV20-1|TRBJ2-7|TRBD2
CSAKGTSGRTNEQYF
TGCAGTGCAAAGGGGACTAGCGGGAGGACCAACGAGCAGTACTTC
>few|TRBV29-1|TRBJ1-1|TRBD1
CSVEARGQGARNTEAFF
TGCAGCGTTGAAGCGAGGGGACAGGGGGCGCGGAACACTGAAGCTTTCTTT
>few|TRBV29-1|TRBJ1-1|.
CSVTGAPGENTEAFF
TGCAGCGTGACGGGGGCCCCAGGGGAGAACACTGAAGCTTTCTTT
>few|TRBV6-1|TRBJ1-1|.
CASRLSENTEAFF
TGTGCCAGCCGACTTTCAGAGAACACTGAAGCTTTCTTT
>many|TRBV14|TRBJ2-5|.
CASSLVGVAETQYF
TGTGCCAGCAGCCTCGTCGGGGTTGCAGAGACCCAGTACTTC
>.|TRBV28|TRBJ2-7|TRBD2
CATSNRREVSYEQYF
TGTGCCACCTCGAATAGGCGGGAGGTCTCCTACGAGCAGTACTTC
>few|TRBV29-1|TRBJ1-1|.
CSGRPPGSNTEAFF
TGCAGCGGACGGCCTCCAGGCTCGAACACTGAAGCTTTCTTT
>.|TRBV2|TRBJ2-7|.
CASWDPGVPYEQYF
TGTGCCAGCTGGGATCCAGGGGTTCCCTACGAGCAGTACTTC
>few|TRBV23-1|TRBJ1-3|.
CASSQSIRPRGNTIYF
TGCGCCAGCAGTCAATCGATCAGGCCGCGAGGAAACACCATATATTTT